This T cell receptor (beta chain) was sequenced for a study of blood T cells in healthy people across ages. Primed by a sample-barcoded 5' primer and a J-beta primer mix, a second PCR proceeded for about 6 to 11 cycles. One entry per CDR3 protein, called by TCRdb with MiXCR from the 5' RACE reads. The table records roughly 700,000 distinct CDR3 sequences, approximately 25% of them present only once. Germline V gene sequence: CDR1 LNHNV, CDR2 YYDKDF (reference sequence). V lost 1 base and J lost 6; bases outside the gene matches: 5. The CDR3 sequence is 15 residues long. This clonotype has just one count. This sample was also put to use in a study of T cells of mothers and their children. As that study records: Overlap in related mother-child pairs always slightly exceeded unrelated pairs, never significantly.

This clonotype originated in a boy younger than 18 in good health. The chain carries TRBV15 and TRBJ2-1, with TRBD2 identical over 8 bases. The source material was blood. The chain's CDR3 is CATSRGAGEGNEQFF. CDR3 bases: TGTGCCACCAGCAGAGGAGCGGGAGAGGGCAATGAGCAGTTCTTC.